This T cell receptor beta chain was profiled in a study of chemoradiotherapy in HPV16-positive cancers. General study findings and limits: Only a couple of HPV16-positive patients supplied the functional HPV-specificity definition.

The V end was cut by 0 bases, the J end by 3 bases, with 11 bases between. The germline V gene has CDR1 SEHNR and CDR2 FQNEAQ (reference sequence). The CDR3 is made up of 15 amino acids. This table comes from immunoSEQ multiplex PCR, and its TCRdb copy is limited to in-frame clones, with some not included. The sample carries 6,200 or so clones, around 80% recorded once. This clone was detected only a few times. Its antigen is still unknown. V and J are TRBV7-9 and TRBJ1-1; D uncertain. This receptor was obtained from a human donor with HPV-associated anogenital cancer. The sample consisted of tumor tissue, taken from a patient who underwent chemoradiotherapy. This CDR3 reads CASSLASSGYTEAFF. CDR3 coding DNA: TGTGCCAGCAGCTTAGCGTCGTCCGGTTACACTGAAGCTTTCTTT.